This entry lists 25 T cell receptor beta chains sequenced from one sample in a study of cytomegalovirus exposure and HLA in healthy donors. Both 60 Vbeta primers and 13 Jbeta primers went into the PCR. TCRdb keeps only in-frame clones here, not all; method: immunoSEQ multiplex PCR. This sample carries 140,000 or so clones, with about 0.96% going to the ten biggest clones. The sequenced sample was PBMCs. These TCRs come from a male donor in good health and CMV-seronegative.

J is TRBJ2-1 and V is TRBV10-1; D not certain. Germline CDR1 reads WNHNN; CDR2 reads SYGVQD (reference sequence). This CDR3 spans 15 amino acids. The V gene lost 10 bases and the J gene lost 5 bases, with 21 bases spanning the gap. The chain's CDR3 is CATSMGLQKNNEQFF. CDR3 bases: TGCGCCACCTCGATGGGCCTTCAAAAGAACAATGAGCAGTTCTTC.

This chain connects TRBV6-5 to TRBJ1-1; 10 bases map to TRBD1. The V and J ends lost 6 bases and 5 bases, in that order; junction bases with no gene match: 3. CDR3 length: 13 residues. Germline V CDR1 and CDR2: MNHEY, SVGAGI. The CDR3 sequence is CASSWTGGTEAFF. The CDR3 nucleotides are TGTGCCAGCAGCTGGACAGGGGGAACTGAAGCTTTCTTT.

The chain joins TRBV4-2 to TRBJ2-5; 8 positions agree with TRBD2. Losses at the gene ends were 5 bases for V and 2 bases for J; bases not matched to a gene: 10. Germline CDR1 and CDR2: LGHNA and YNFKEQ. There are 16 residues in the CDR3. The chain's CDR3 is CASSTRNSGVQETQYF. The CDR3 nucleotides are TGTGCCAGCAGCACGCGTAATAGCGGGGTTCAAGAGACCCAGTACTTC.

This rearrangement joins TRBV30 to TRBJ2-7; 8 bases line up with TRBD2. From germline, CDR1 is GTSNPN and CDR2 SVGIG (reference sequence). CDR3 length: 13 residues. With 7 bases clipped from V and 4 bases from J, the junction kept 9 bases outside the gene matches. DNA for the CDR3: TGTGCCTCCCTGGTAGCGGGACTATACGAGCAGTACTTC. It is translated as CASLVAGLYEQYF.

V gene TRBV19 combines with J gene TRBJ2-2, with a tentative D call TRBD2 (6 bases). Deletions cut 6 bases from V and 2 bases from J, with 10 bases between. This CDR3 spans 14 amino acids. The germline V gene has CDR1 LNHDA and CDR2 SQIVND (reference sequence). CDR3 sequence: CASRVAANTGELFF. The CDR3 nucleotides read TGTGCCAGTAGAGTAGCGGCTAACACCGGGGAGCTGTTTTTT.

The chain links TRBV30 to TRBJ1-1; D is perhaps TRBD1 (6 bases). This CDR3 contains 15 residues. V gave up 3 bases and J gave up 10 bases, with 24 bases separating them. CDR1 is GTSNPN, CDR2 SVGIG, per germline (reference sequence). CDR3 in amino acids: CAWSRNPLTGRGAFF. CDR3 bases: TGTGCCTGGAGCCGAAATCCCCTGACAGGACGGGGAGCTTTCTTT.

As regards this clone: The junction departs from the called germline gene at one end, perhaps through a read error. The chain combines TRBV18 with TRBJ1-1, with D perhaps TRBD1 (5 bases). CDR3 length equals 16 residues. Looked up from germline, CDR1 is KGHSH and CDR2 is LQKENI. CDR3 in amino acids: CASPPTWGEMNTKAFF. The CDR3 DNA reads TGTGCCAGCCCACCAACTTGGGGCGAGATGAACACTAAAGCTTTCTTT.

Worth noting for this clone: Other DNA sequences in this specimen translate into the identical CDR3. The gene calls are TRBV27 and TRBJ2-5; 7 bases agree with TRBD2. V shed 5 bases and J 5 bases; nucleotides not matched to a gene: 5. This CDR3 is 13 amino acids long. Germline lookup yields CDR1 MNHEY and CDR2 SMNVEV (reference sequence). The CDR3 spells CASSRLGGETQYF. The DNA of the CDR3 is TGTGCCAGCAGTCGGCTCGGGGGGGAGACCCAGTACTTC.

The chain combines TRBV15 with TRBJ1-3; possibly TRBD1 for D (5 bases). The germline V gene encodes CDR1 LNHNV and CDR2 YYDKDF (reference sequence). This CDR3 region has 17 residues. The ends were cut back, 0 bases at V and 4 bases at J, with 16 bases in the middle. CDR3 nucleotides: TGTGCCACCAGCAGAGATCAGAAGGGGTCCTACGGAAACACCATATATTTT. Residues: CATSRDQKGSYGNTIYF.

The V gene is TRBV10-3, the J gene TRBJ1-1; D may be TRBD1 (5 bases). V was pared by 4 bases and J by 2 bases, with 11 bases between. This CDR3 contains 14 residues. CDR1 is ENHRY, CDR2 SYGVKD, per germline. The DNA for the CDR3 is TGTGCCATCAGTGGGGCGGGGGAAAACACTGAAGCTTTCTTT. Translated, it gives CAISGAGENTEAFF.

Concerning this clone itself: Mismatch with germline at one junction end may stem from a read error. The chain combines TRBV7-7 with TRBJ2-2, with D possibly being TRBD2 (5 bases). CDR1 is SSHAT and CDR2 is FNYEAQ in the germline V gene (reference sequence). This CDR3 has 16 residues. CDR3 coding DNA: TGTGCTAGCAGCTTAGTGCCGGGATTGAACACCGGGGAGCTGTTTTTT. Its translation: CASSLVPGLNTGELFF. The variable domain in full, with the rest retrieved from reference TRBV7-7 and TRBJ2-2, is GAGVSQSPRYKVTKRGQDVTLRCDPISSHATLYWYQQALGQGPEFLTYFNYEAQPDKSGLPSDRFSAERPEGSISTLTIQRTEQRDSAMYRCASSLVPGLNTGELFFGEGSRLTVL.

V and J are TRBV19 and TRBJ1-5, with D uncertain. Trimming cost V 5 bases and J 5 bases, with 7 bases left between them. Germline V gene data show CDR1 as LNHDA and CDR2 as SQIVND (reference sequence). The CDR3 is made up of 12 amino acids. The DNA of the CDR3 is TGTGCCAGTAGTGTCAGTTATCAGCCCCAGCATTTT. This encodes CASSVSYQPQHF.

The chain couples TRBV30 to TRBJ2-2; TRBD2 matches 7 bases. The junction had 7 bases not matched to a gene; V was cut back by 0 bases and J by 6 bases. The CDR3 spans 15 residues. Germline V CDR1 and CDR2: GTSNPN, SVGIG (reference sequence). The CDR3: CAWSVGGSGPGELFF. Written as DNA, the CDR3 is TGTGCCTGGAGTGTAGGCGGGAGTGGCCCCGGGGAGCTGTTTTTT. Supplemented by reference TRBV30 and TRBJ2-2, the full variable domain reads SQTIHQWPATLVQPVGSPLSLECTVEGTSNPNLYWYRQAAGRGLQLLFYSVGIGQISSEVPQNLSASRPQDRQFILSSKKLLLSDSGFYLCAWSVGGSGPGELFFGEGSRLTVL.

V usage is TRBV30 and J usage is TRBJ1-5, with a tentative D call TRBD1 (6 bases). Germline CDR1 GTSNPN, CDR2 SVGIG (reference sequence). The CDR3 has 13 residues. The V end lost 8 bases, the J end lost 7 bases, and 18 bases lay between the germline ends. CDR3 residues: CAGGSGLEQPQHF. Written as DNA, the CDR3 is TGTGCCGGGGGCTCGGGGCTAGAACAGCCCCAGCATTTT.

The chain recombines TRBV18 with TRBJ1-1, with TRBD1 identical over 12 bases. The V and J ends lost 3 bases and 6 bases, in that order; junction bases with no gene match: 5. CDR3 length: 15 amino acids. CDR1 KGHSH and CDR2 LQKENI come from the germline V gene. As DNA, the CDR3 is TGTGCCAGCTCACCCCTGGGACAGGGGGCCCCTGAAGCTTTCTTT. This encodes CASSPLGQGAPEAFF.

The chain's CDR3 is CASSVGEVTEAFF. CDR3 bases: TGTGCCAGCAGCGTAGGGGAGGTAACTGAAGCTTTCTTT. The rearrangement uses TRBV9 and TRBJ1-1; D is uncertain. Germline CDR1 is SGDLS and CDR2 is YYNGEE. Trimming removed 0 bases from V and 5 bases from J, with 8 bases in between. The CDR3 has 13 amino acids.

This sequence joins TRBV10-1 and TRBJ1-5, with 10 bases identical to TRBD1. V shed 4 bases, J shed 5 bases, and the junction held 29 bases outside the gene matches. Germline V gene lookup returns CDR1 WNHNN and CDR2 SYGVQD (reference sequence). This CDR3 is built from 23 residues. DNA of the CDR3: TGCGCCAGCAGTGCCCAGTCCGTGCCAGTCCGGGACAGGGGTGATGTAAGAGATCAGCCCCAGCATTTT. Protein sequence: CASSAQSVPVRDRGDVRDQPQHF.

This chain connects TRBV6-5 to TRBJ2-7, with D possibly TRBD2 on 6 matching bases. This CDR3 is built from 15 residues. Trimming removed 0 bases from V and 4 bases from J, with 13 bases in between. Looked up from germline, CDR1 is MNHEY and CDR2 is SVGAGI. CDR3 sequence: CASSYSAGGRYEQYF. The CDR3 bases are TGTGCCAGCAGTTACTCCGCCGGGGGACGATACGAGCAGTACTTC.

The genes are TRBV6-1 and TRBJ1-5; TRBD1 matches 7 bases. After removal of 6 bases from V and 0 bases from J, the junction contained 5 bases not matched to a gene. CDR3 length equals 15 residues. The germline gives CDR1 MNHNS, CDR2 SASEGT. The CDR3 DNA sequence: TGTGCCAGCAGGATACAGGGGCGTAGCAATCAGCCCCAGCATTTT. Amino acids: CASRIQGRSNQPQHF.

The rearrangement links TRBV5-6 to TRBJ2-2; TRBD2 matches at 7 bases. V shed 0 bases and J 6 bases; nucleotides not matched to a gene: 11. This CDR3 spans 17 amino acids. CDR1 and CDR2 from the germline V gene are SGHDT and YYEEEE. The DNA for the CDR3 is TGTGCCAGCAGCTTGGTGGGCGCGGGAGTCGGTCCCGGGGAGCTGTTTTTT. This encodes CASSLVGAGVGPGELFF.

The chain carries TRBV28 and TRBJ1-1; weak D call: TRBD1 (5 bases). V lost 1 base and J lost 11, with 17 bases in between. Germline lookup yields CDR1 MDHEN and CDR2 SYDVKM. The CDR3 has 14 amino acids. CDR3 protein: CASSLLAGVGGAFF. Written as DNA, the CDR3 is TGTGCCAGCAGTTTATTGGCGGGGGTTGGAGGGGCTTTCTTT.

V gene TRBV6-5 combines with J gene TRBJ1-6; 7 bases fit TRBD1. The trim removed 8 bases at V and 6 bases at J, leaving 7 bases unmatched. The germline V gene encodes CDR1 MNHEY and CDR2 SVGAGI. The CDR3 is 14 amino acids. This CDR3 reads CASGGQTANSPLHF. CDR3 DNA: TGTGCCAGCGGGGGACAGACGGCTAATTCACCCCTCCACTTT.

This chain links TRBV19 with TRBJ2-2; 10 bases line up with TRBD2. Germline V lookup: CDR1 LNHDA, CDR2 SQIVND (reference sequence). Trimming took 10 bases from V and 7 from J; bases not matched to a gene: 12. The CDR3 covers 15 residues. This CDR3 is CATKGLAGVHGELFF. As DNA, the CDR3 is TGTGCCACCAAAGGCCTAGCGGGAGTTCACGGGGAGCTGTTTTTT.

The genes are TRBV11-2 and TRBJ2-7; the match to TRBD2 covers 7 bases. The length of the CDR3 is 14 residues. V shed 1 base and J 3 bases; nucleotides not matched to a gene: 3. Germline lookup yields CDR1 SGHAT and CDR2 FQNNGV. In nucleotides, the CDR3 is TGTGCCAGCAGCTTAGCTAGCGGTAACTACGAGCAGTACTTC. Its protein product is CASSLASGNYEQYF.

CDR3 sequence reads: CASSSGLANPYEQYF. The DNA for the CDR3 is TGCGCCAGCAGCTCTGGACTAGCGAATCCCTACGAGCAGTACTTC. The chain has TRBV5-1 and TRBJ2-7, with TRBD2 identical over 9 bases. Trimming cost V 3 bases and J 2 bases; bases outside gene matches: 6. Germline lookup yields CDR1 SGHRS and CDR2 YFSETQ. The CDR3 is made up of 15 amino acids.